The sequence of this TCR beta chain was determined in a study of PD-1 blockade in classical Hodgkin lymphoma. Points from the study as a whole: Baseline diversity resembling that of newly diagnosed patients was seen in complete responders. Unlike CD8+ TCR diversity, which did not rise significantly by C4D1, CD4+ TCR diversity did. Patients were excluded if nivolumab began under 1 year after ASCT (the autologous transplant).

There are 10 residues in the CDR3. From germline, CDR1 is DFQATT and CDR2 SNEGSKA (reference sequence). Trimming took 4 bases from V and 8 from J, leaving 8 bases between them. The assay was immunoSEQ multiplex PCR, and TCRdb's table has in-frame clones only and misses some. The data show 60,000 to 65,000 clones, about 87% seen once. Relapse was seen in all patients after autologous stem cell transplantation, and brentuximab vedotin exposure was variable. On this clone itself: Its antigen is as yet unknown.

Sample: peripheral blood mononuclear cells (PBMCs), taken at baseline. The V gene is TRBV20-1, the J gene TRBJ1-2; the D is unclear. The receptor's source is a human donor with classical Hodgkin lymphoma. CDR3: CSATSGGYTF. The DNA for the CDR3 is TGCAGTGCTACGAGTGGAGGCTACACCTTC.